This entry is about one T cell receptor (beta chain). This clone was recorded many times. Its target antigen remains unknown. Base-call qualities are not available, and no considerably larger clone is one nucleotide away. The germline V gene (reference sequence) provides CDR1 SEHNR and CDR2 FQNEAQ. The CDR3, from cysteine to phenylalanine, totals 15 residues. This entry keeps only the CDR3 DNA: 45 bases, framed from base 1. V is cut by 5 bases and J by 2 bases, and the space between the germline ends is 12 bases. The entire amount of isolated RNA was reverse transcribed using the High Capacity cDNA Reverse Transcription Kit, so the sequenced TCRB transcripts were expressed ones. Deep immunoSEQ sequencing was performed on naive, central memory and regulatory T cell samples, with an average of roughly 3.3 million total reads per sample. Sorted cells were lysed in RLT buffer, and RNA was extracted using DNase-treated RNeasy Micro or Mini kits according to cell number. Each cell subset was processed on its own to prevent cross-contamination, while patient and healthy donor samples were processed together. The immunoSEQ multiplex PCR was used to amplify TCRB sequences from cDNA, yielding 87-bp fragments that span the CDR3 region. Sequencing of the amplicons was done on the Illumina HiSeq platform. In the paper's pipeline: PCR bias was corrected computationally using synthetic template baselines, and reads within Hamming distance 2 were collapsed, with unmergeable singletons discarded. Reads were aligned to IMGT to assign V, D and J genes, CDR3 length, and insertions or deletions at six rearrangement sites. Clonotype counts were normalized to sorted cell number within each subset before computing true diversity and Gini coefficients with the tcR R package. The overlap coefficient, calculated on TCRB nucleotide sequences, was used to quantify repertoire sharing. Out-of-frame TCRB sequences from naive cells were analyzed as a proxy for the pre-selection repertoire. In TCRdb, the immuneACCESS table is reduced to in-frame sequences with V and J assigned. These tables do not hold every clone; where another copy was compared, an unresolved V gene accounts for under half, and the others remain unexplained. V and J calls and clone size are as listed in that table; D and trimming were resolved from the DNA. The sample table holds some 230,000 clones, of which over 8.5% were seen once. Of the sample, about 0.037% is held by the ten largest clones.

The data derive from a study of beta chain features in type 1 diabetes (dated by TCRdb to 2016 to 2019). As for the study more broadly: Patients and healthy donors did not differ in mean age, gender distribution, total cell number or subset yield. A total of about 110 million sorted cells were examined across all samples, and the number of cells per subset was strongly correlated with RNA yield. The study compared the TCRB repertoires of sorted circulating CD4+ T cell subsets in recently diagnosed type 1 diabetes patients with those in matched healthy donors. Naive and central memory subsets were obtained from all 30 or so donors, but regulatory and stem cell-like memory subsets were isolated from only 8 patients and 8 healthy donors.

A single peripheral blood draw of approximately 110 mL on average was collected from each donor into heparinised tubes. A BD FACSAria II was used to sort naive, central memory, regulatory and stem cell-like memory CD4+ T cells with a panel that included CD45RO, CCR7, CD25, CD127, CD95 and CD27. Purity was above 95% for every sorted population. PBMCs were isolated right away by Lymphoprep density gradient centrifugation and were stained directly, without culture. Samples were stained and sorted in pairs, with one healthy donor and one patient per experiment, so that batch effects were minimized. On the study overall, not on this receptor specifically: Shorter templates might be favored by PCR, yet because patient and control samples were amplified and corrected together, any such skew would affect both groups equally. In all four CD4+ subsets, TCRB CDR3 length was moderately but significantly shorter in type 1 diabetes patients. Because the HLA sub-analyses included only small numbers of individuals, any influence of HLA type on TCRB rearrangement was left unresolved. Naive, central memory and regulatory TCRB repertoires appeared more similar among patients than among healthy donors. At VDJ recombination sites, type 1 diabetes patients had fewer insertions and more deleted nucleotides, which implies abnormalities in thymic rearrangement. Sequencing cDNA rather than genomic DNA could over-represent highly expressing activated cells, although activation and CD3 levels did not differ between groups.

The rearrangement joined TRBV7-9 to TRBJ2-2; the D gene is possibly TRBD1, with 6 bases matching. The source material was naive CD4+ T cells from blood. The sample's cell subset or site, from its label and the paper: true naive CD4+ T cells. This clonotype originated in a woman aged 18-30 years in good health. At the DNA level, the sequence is TGTGCCAGCAGCCTCTACAGGGTTAACACCGGGGAGCTGTTTTTT. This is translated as CASSLYRVNTGELFF.